A selection of T cell receptor beta chains follows, all from one sample in a study of blood T cells in healthy people across ages. TCRdb reprocessed the 5' RACE reads with MiXCR, giving one entry per CDR3 protein. The table has approximately 1,700,000 distinct CDR3 sequences, 35% to 50% seen once. Sample: blood. The receptors stem from a human donor in good health. The CDR3 runs from the conserved cysteine through the conserved F or W. The D gene is left open where the match is weak. Size is omitted from some rows. Given values are once, few, many or a class for expanded clones.

TRBV20-1,TRBJ2-7,-,-,CSARVPGIDEQYF,TGCAGTGCTAGAGTCCCGGGGATAGACGAGCAGTACTTC
TRBV5-4,TRBJ2-7,-,-,CASSPDRARTYEQYF,TGTGCCAGCAGCCCGGACAGAGCAAGGACCTACGAGCAGTACTTC
TRBV13,TRBJ2-3,few,TRBD2,CASSLAPGSGVDTDTQYF,TGTGCCAGCAGCTTAGCCCCAGGGAGCGGGGTGGATACAGATACGCAGTATTTT
TRBV7-2,TRBJ1-2,-,-,CASSLAATFINYGYTF,TGTGCCAGCAGCTTAGCGGCCACTTTCATAAACTATGGCTACACCTTC
TRBV6-4,TRBJ2-3,-,-,CASPKAGHTDTQYF,TGTGCCAGCCCTAAAGCGGGTCACACAGATACGCAGTATTTT
TRBV6-6,TRBJ1-6,-,-,CASSYSYRDSPLHF,TGTGCCAGCAGTTACTCATATCGGGATTCACCCCTCCACTTT
TRBV4-1,TRBJ2-1,few,-,CASTKGADNEQFF,TGCGCCAGCACCAAAGGGGCGGACAATGAGCAGTTCTTC
TRBV7-9,TRBJ1-2,-,-,CARCGVQADYTF,TGTGCCAGGTGCGGGGTACAGGCGGACTACACCTTC
TRBV6-1,TRBJ2-7,few,-,CASTKGHLLSEQYF,TGTGCCAGCACCAAGGGACATTTACTGTCCGAGCAGTACTTC
TRBV7-2,TRBJ2-5,once,TRBD1,CASSHGQEVRETQYF,TGTGCCAGCAGCCACGGACAGGAAGTTCGAGAGACCCAGTACTTC
TRBV29-1,TRBJ2-3,-,-,CSVVAEDTQYF,TGCAGCGTGGTAGCGGAAGATACGCAGTATTTT
TRBV29-1,TRBJ2-7,-,TRBD1,CSVALDRAEQYF,TGCAGCGTTGCCCTTGACAGGGCCGAGCAGTACTTC
TRBV5-1,TRBJ1-1,-,-,CASSLGTVTGLNTEAFF,TGCGCCAGCAGCTTAGGGACCGTGACAGGATTGAACACTGAAGCTTTCTTT